Listed below are T cell receptor beta chains from one sample, sequenced in a study of blood T cell repertoires in COVID-19. The repertoire was sequenced with immunoSEQ multiplex PCR; TCRdb's copy has only in-frame clones and lacks some. The table lists about 100,000 clones, approximately 80% of them singletons. The sample taken for sequencing was peripheral blood. These receptors all stem from a woman in her seventies with acute or convalescent COVID-19. Each CDR3 is given with its conserved first and last residue. D genes are given only for firm matches. Rows give clone size only sometimes, using once, few, many, or a class for an expanded clone.

v_gene	d_gene	j_gene	abundance	CDR3aa	CDR3nt
TRBV9	TRBD2	TRBJ2-5	once	CASSVSGGAETQYF	TGTGCCAGCAGCGTTAGCGGGGGGGCAGAGACCCAGTACTTC
TRBV2	TRBD1	TRBJ2-5	.	CASSRDSQETQYF	TGTGCCAGCAGTCGGGACAGCCAAGAGACCCAGTACTTC
TRBV3-1/TRBV3-2	TRBD2	TRBJ2-2	.	CASSQTPGLLTGELFF	TGTGCCAGCAGCCAGACCCCGGGACTACTAACCGGGGAGCTGTTTTTT
TRBV7-2	.	TRBJ2-3	.	CASSPLSGDTQYF	TGTGCCAGCAGCCCACTTAGCGGAGATACGCAGTATTTT
TRBV9	.	TRBJ2-1	.	CASTSGLSSNEQFF	TGTGCCAGCACGAGTGGACTAAGCTCAAATGAGCAGTTCTTC
TRBV19	TRBD2	TRBJ2-3	.	CASSPLAGGRDTQYF	TGTGCCAGTAGTCCCCTAGCGGGGGGGCGAGATACGCAGTATTTT
TRBV5-1	.	TRBJ1-1	.	CASSLGRREGTEAFF	TGCGCCAGCAGCTTGGGGCGCAGGGAGGGCACTGAAGCTTTCTTT
TRBV19	TRBD1	TRBJ1-2	.	CASSIPDRVFGYTF	TGTGCCAGTAGTATACCGGACAGGGTATTTGGCTACACCTTC
TRBV11-1	.	TRBJ1-6	.	CASSFKQGNSPLHF	TGTGCCAGCAGCTTCAAACAGGGTAATTCACCCCTCCACTTT
TRBV19	.	TRBJ2-1	.	CASTAFDGGYHEQFF	TGTGCCAGTACCGCTTTTGACGGGGGTTACCATGAGCAGTTCTTC
TRBV2	.	TRBJ2-3	few	CASSERGTADTQYF	TGTGCCAGCAGTGAAAGGGGGACGGCAGATACGCAGTATTTT
TRBV5-5	TRBD1	TRBJ2-7	.	CASSWGQSDSYEQYF	TGTGCCAGCAGCTGGGGACAGTCCGACTCCTACGAGCAGTACTTC
TRBV5-1	TRBD2	TRBJ2-5	.	CASRQSGGRETQYF	TGCGCCAGCAGACAATCGGGGGGGCGAGAGACCCAGTACTTC
TRBV7-3	.	TRBJ1-6	.	CASSTGLQNSPLHF	TGTGCCAGCAGCACGGGTCTTCAGAATTCACCCCTCCACTTT
TRBV19	TRBD1	TRBJ1-6	.	CASTTATGVNSPLHF	TGTGCCAGTACCACCGCGACAGGGGTTAATTCACCCCTCCACTTT
TRBV27	.	TRBJ1-6	.	CASSFKGVDSPLHF	TGTGCCAGCAGTTTCAAGGGGGTGGACTCACCCCTCCACTTT
TRBV19	TRBD1	TRBJ1-2	.	CASSVETGGIYGYTF	TGTGCCAGTAGTGTCGAAACAGGGGGCATTTATGGCTACACCTTC
TRBV19	TRBD1	TRBJ2-6	few	CASSETGGSGANVLTF	TGTGCCAGTAGTGAGACAGGGGGCTCTGGGGCCAACGTCCTGACTTTC
TRBV15	TRBD2	TRBJ2-1	once	CATSRDRAGGPNEQFF	TGTGCCACCAGCAGAGATCGGGCGGGGGGGCCGAATGAGCAGTTCTTC
TRBV7-8	TRBD1	TRBJ1-4	few	CASSLGRAGGNEKLFF	TGTGCCAGCAGCTTAGGTCGAGCAGGGGGGAATGAAAAACTGTTTTTT
TRBV7-2	TRBD2	TRBJ2-3	.	CASSERGRTDTQYF	TGTGCCAGCAGCGAGCGGGGTCGCACAGATACGCAGTATTTT
TRBV6-2/TRBV6-3	.	TRBJ1-4	.	CASSQGSEKLFF	TGTGCCAGCAGTCAGGGTTCAGAAAAACTGTTTTTT
TRBV19	TRBD2	TRBJ2-5	.	CASRRLAGGETETQYF	TGTGCCAGTAGGAGACTAGCGGGGGGGGAAACGGAGACCCAGTACTTC
TRBV3-1/TRBV3-2	TRBD2	TRBJ2-7	.	CASSPSGGLYEQYF	TGTGCCAGCAGCCCAAGCGGGGGGCTCTACGAGCAGTACTTC
TRBV9	.	TRBJ1-3	.	CASSVSGNTIYF	TGTGCCAGCAGCGTTAGTGGAAACACCATATATTTT
TRBV16	.	TRBJ1-1	medium-sized	CASSHGGTEAFF	TGTGCCAGCAGCCACGGGGGTACTGAAGCTTTCTTT
TRBV28	TRBD1	TRBJ2-1	.	CASSSRSGGQYNEQFF	TGTGCCAGCAGTTCCCGGAGTGGGGGACAGTACAATGAGCAGTTCTTC
TRBV27	TRBD1	TRBJ2-7	.	CASSYLQGAAGEQYF	TGTGCCAGCAGCTACTTACAGGGGGCCGCCGGAGAGCAGTACTTC
TRBV7-7	TRBD1	TRBJ2-2	.	CASSPLGQPDTGELFF	TGTGCCAGCAGCCCATTGGGACAGCCAGACACCGGGGAGCTGTTTTTT
TRBV12-3/TRBV12-4	.	TRBJ1-2	.	CASWGVSGDGYTF	TGTGCCAGTTGGGGGGTCTCGGGGGACGGCTACACCTTC
TRBV7-9	TRBD1	TRBJ2-7	few	CASSVDRGPSYEQYF	TGTGCCAGCAGCGTGGACAGGGGGCCCTCCTACGAGCAGTACTTC
TRBV28	TRBD2	TRBJ2-5	.	CASSSIRGGPSLQETQYF	TGTGCCAGCAGTTCTATTCGCGGGGGTCCCTCCTTACAAGAGACCCAGTACTTC
TRBV5-1	TRBD1	TRBJ1-3	.	CASSFSRGPGGNTIYF	TGCGCCAGCAGCTTTTCGAGGGGGCCTGGAGGAAACACCATATATTTT